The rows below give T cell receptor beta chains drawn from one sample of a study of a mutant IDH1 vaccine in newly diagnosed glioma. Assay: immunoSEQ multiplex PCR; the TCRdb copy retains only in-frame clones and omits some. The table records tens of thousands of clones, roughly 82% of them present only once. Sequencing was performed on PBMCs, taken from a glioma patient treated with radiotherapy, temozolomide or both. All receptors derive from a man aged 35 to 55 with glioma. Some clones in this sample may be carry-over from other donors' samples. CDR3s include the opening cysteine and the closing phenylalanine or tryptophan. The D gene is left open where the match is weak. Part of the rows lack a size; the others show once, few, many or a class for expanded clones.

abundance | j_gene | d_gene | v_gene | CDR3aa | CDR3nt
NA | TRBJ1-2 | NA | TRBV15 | CATSRDINYGYTF | TGTGCCACCAGCAGAGACATAAACTATGGCTACACCTTC
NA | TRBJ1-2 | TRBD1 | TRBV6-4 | CASSDGTGLRGYTF | TGTGCCAGCAGTGATGGGACAGGGTTACGTGGCTACACCTTC
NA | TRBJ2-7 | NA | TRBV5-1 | CASSFGRTGREEQYF | TGCGCCAGCAGCTTCGGGAGAACTGGGAGAGAGGAGCAGTACTTC
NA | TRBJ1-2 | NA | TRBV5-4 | CASSPHQGFDGYTF | TGTGCCAGCAGCCCTCATCAGGGGTTCGATGGCTACACCTTC
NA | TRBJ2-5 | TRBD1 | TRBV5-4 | CASSWAGGVETQYF | TGTGCCAGCAGCTGGGCAGGGGGCGTAGAGACCCAGTACTTC
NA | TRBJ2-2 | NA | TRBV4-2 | CASSQAWGPGMFWELFF | TGTGCCAGCAGCCAAGCTTGGGGACCCGGCATGTTTTGGGAGCTGTTTTTT
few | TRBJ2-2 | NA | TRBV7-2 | CASSLLENGELFF | TGTGCCAGCAGCTTACTCGAGAACGGGGAGCTGTTTTTT
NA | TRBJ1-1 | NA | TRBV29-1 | CSVVVRGQNTEAFF | TGCAGCGTTGTCGTGAGGGGTCAGAACACTGAAGCTTTCTTT
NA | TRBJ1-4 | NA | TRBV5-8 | CASSPGQTSNEKLFF | TGTGCCAGCAGCCCTGGACAGACCAGTAATGAAAAACTGTTTTTT
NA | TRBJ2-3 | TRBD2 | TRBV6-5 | CASSGIAGGPDTQYF | TGTGCCAGCAGCGGGATAGCGGGGGGGCCAGATACGCAGTATTTT
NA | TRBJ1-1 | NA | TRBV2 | CASKVDPDRRTEAFF | TGTGCCAGCAAGGTGGACCCCGACAGGAGGACTGAAGCTTTCTTT
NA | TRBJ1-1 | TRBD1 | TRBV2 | CASIGTGREAFF | TGTGCCAGCATCGGGACAGGTCGCGAAGCTTTCTTT
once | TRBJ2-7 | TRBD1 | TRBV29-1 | CSVEPILGQNYEQYF | TGCAGCGTTGAACCCATCTTGGGACAGAACTACGAGCAGTACTTC
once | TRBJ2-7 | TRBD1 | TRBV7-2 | CASSLAHGQGANEQYF | TGTGCCAGCAGCTTAGCGCACGGGCAGGGGGCCAACGAGCAGTACTTC
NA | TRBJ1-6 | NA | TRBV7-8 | CASSNLVTSPLHF | TGTGCCAGCAGCAATTTGGTTACATCACCCCTCCACTTT
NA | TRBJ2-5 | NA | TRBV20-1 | CSAMGRETQYF | TGCAGTGCTATGGGGAGAGAGACCCAGTACTTC